These T cell receptor beta chains were read from a single sample in a study of cytomegalovirus exposure and HLA in healthy donors. Using immunoSEQ multiplex PCR, the repertoire was profiled, and TCRdb retains in-frame clones only, with some absent. The table shows approximately 97,000 clones, with 60% to 80% occurring only once. Specimen: PBMCs. These TCRs come from a male donor in good health and CMV-seropositive. Each CDR3 is given with its conserved first and last residue. D genes are given only for firm matches. Size is omitted from some rows. Given values are once, few, many or a class for expanded clones.

len	v_gene	d_gene	abundance	j_gene	CDR3aa	CDR3nt
12	TRBV6-5	NA	NA	TRBJ2-5	CASRTAAETQYF	TGTGCCAGCAGGACGGCAGCGGAGACCCAGTACTTC
16	TRBV7-2	TRBD1	NA	TRBJ2-7	CASSLAGTGVTYEQYF	TGTGCCAGCAGCTTAGCGGGGACAGGGGTTACCTACGAGCAGTACTTC
16	TRBV9	NA	NA	TRBJ2-3	CASSVGLAPGGDTQYF	TGTGCCAGCAGCGTGGGGCTAGCGCCAGGGGGAGATACGCAGTATTTT
15	TRBV25-1	TRBD1	NA	TRBJ1-2	CASSDPLTGRYGYTF	TGTGCCAGCAGTGACCCCCTGACAGGGCGGTATGGCTACACCTTC
16	TRBV7-6	TRBD2	NA	TRBJ2-1	CASSSQAGGIYNEQFF	TGTGCCAGCAGCTCCCAAGCGGGAGGGATCTACAATGAGCAGTTCTTC
16	TRBV2	TRBD1	NA	TRBJ2-2	CASSPGTGANTGELFF	TGTGCCAGCAGCCCAGGGACAGGGGCGAACACCGGGGAGCTGTTTTTT
16	TRBV7-2	NA	NA	TRBJ2-3	CASRIGTSPSTDTQYF	TGTGCCAGCAGGATCGGGACAAGCCCTAGCACAGATACGCAGTATTTT
14	TRBV28	NA	NA	TRBJ1-4	CASRSGAANEKLFF	TGTGCCAGCCGTTCAGGGGCAGCTAATGAAAAACTGTTTTTT
15	TRBV7-2	NA	NA	TRBJ2-1	CASSFGGQIYNEQFF	TGTGCCAGCAGCTTCGGCGGACAGATCTACAATGAGCAGTTCTTC
16	TRBV4-2	NA	once	TRBJ2-2	CASSQDRGAGTGELFF	TGTGCCAGCAGCCAAGATCGGGGAGCCGGAACCGGGGAGCTGTTTTTT
13	TRBV5-4	NA	NA	TRBJ2-2	CASSTRQTGELFF	TGTGCCAGCAGTACTAGACAAACCGGGGAGCTGTTTTTT
14	TRBV6-6	NA	NA	TRBJ2-7	CASSYTGRAYEQYF	TGTGCCAGCAGTTATACAGGGAGGGCCTACGAGCAGTACTTC
14	TRBV13	NA	NA	TRBJ2-7	CASSLRGLGYEQYF	TGTGCCAGCAGCTTAAGAGGACTGGGCTACGAGCAGTACTTC
15	TRBV7-2	TRBD2	few	TRBJ2-1	CASSLLAGGHNEQFF	TGTGCCAGCAGCTTATTAGCGGGAGGACACAATGAGCAGTTCTTC
13	TRBV4-3	NA	NA	TRBJ1-4	CASRGGFNEKLFF	TGCGCCAGCCGGGGAGGCTTTAATGAAAAACTGTTTTTT
13	TRBV7-2	NA	NA	TRBJ2-7	CASSESEAFEQYF	TGTGCCAGCAGCGAATCGGAGGCCTTCGAGCAGTACTTC
15	TRBV2	TRBD1	NA	TRBJ2-1	CASSAGQPQGNEQFF	TGTGCCAGCAGTGCGGGGCAGCCACAGGGGAATGAGCAGTTCTTC
15	TRBV5-8	TRBD2	NA	TRBJ2-3	CASSPPAGGTDTQYF	TGTGCCAGCAGCCCGCCCGCGGGAGGCACAGATACGCAGTATTTT
13	TRBV30	TRBD1	NA	TRBJ1-5	CAWSPGQNQPQHF	TGTGCCTGGAGTCCGGGACAGAATCAGCCCCAGCATTTT
11	TRBV19	NA	NA	TRBJ2-2	CASRAGGELFF	TGTGCCAGCCGCGCCGGCGGGGAGCTGTTTTTT
14	TRBV6-5	TRBD1	NA	TRBJ1-2	CASIPDRGDYGYTF	TGTGCCAGCATTCCGGACAGGGGGGACTATGGCTACACCTTC
14	TRBV28	TRBD2	NA	TRBJ2-5	CASSRTSWEETQYF	TGTGCCAGCAGTCGGACTAGCTGGGAAGAGACCCAGTACTTC
14	TRBV7-3	NA	few	TRBJ2-3	CASSPGLDTDTQYF	TGTGCCAGCAGCCCGGGACTTGACACAGATACGCAGTATTTT
15	TRBV6-5	NA	once	TRBJ2-5	CASSTYRGGRETQYF	TGTGCCAGCAGTACCTACAGGGGGGGTAGGGAGACCCAGTACTTC
15	TRBV5-1	NA	few	TRBJ1-6	CASSLATGDSSPLHF	TGCGCCAGCAGCTTGGCAACGGGTGACTCCTCACCCCTCCACTTT
13	TRBV29-1	NA	NA	TRBJ2-5	CSARDIHQETQYF	TGCAGCGCCCGGGACATACACCAAGAGACCCAGTACTTC
14	TRBV28	NA	few	TRBJ1-2	CASFSASSVTGYTF	TGTGCCAGTTTCTCGGCCAGTAGCGTTACTGGCTACACCTTC
13	TRBV7-8	TRBD1	NA	TRBJ1-2	CASSPGQGYGYTF	TGTGCCAGCAGCCCGGGACAGGGCTATGGCTACACCTTC
11	TRBV6-6	NA	NA	TRBJ1-2	CASSYLDGYTF	TGTGCCAGCAGTTACTTAGATGGCTACACCTTC
18	TRBV4-2	TRBD2	NA	TRBJ2-2	CASSQQGTIAGFTGELFF	TGTGCCAGCAGCCAACAAGGGACAATAGCGGGGTTCACCGGGGAGCTGTTTTTT
15	TRBV27	NA	NA	TRBJ1-1	CASSLYSPILTEAFF	TGTGCCAGCAGTTTATACTCGCCTATCCTCACTGAAGCTTTCTTT
12	TRBV5-6	NA	NA	TRBJ1-4	CASSLGGSPLFF	TGTGCCAGCAGCTTAGGAGGATCGCCACTGTTTTTT